The subject of this entry is one T cell receptor beta chain. This clonotype was detected a few times. Which antigen it targets is not known. No qualities accompany the bases; no much larger clone lies one base away. The data belong to a study of T cells in Graves' hyperthyroidism and ophthalmopathy (dated by TCRdb to the late 2010s). Notes on the research overall: Peripheral blood samples were taken at the time of initial diagnosis, prior to any treatment. A discovery cohort of about a hundred patients, 43 with Graves' ophthalmopathy and 55 to 60 with stable Graves' hyperthyroidism, was used to find distinguishing TCR V-J signatures. Prospective prediction of ophthalmopathy was tested in an independent validation cohort consisting of roughly 19 hyperthyroidism patients and over 15 patients who later progressed to ophthalmopathy. The roughly 100 discovery patients were divided at random into training and test sets in a 7:3 ratio. In addition, the study compared T-cell repertoires in thyroid tissue and in blood from five or six Graves' hyperthyroidism patients. Following sampling, methimazole starting at 30 mg daily was given to hyperthyroidism patients, and high-dose intravenous methylprednisolone was given to ophthalmopathy patients. According to the paper, TCR Vbeta CDR3 sequencing was carried out on 135 peripheral blood samples, which came from fewer than 50 ophthalmopathy, under 85 hyperthyroidism and about 17 progressor patients.

The TCR beta CDR3 regions were amplified from the RNA transcripts. The first round of RT-PCR for the TCR CDR3 was performed with the HTBI primer set and the Qiagen OneStep RT-PCR kit. Libraries were constructed in a second round of multiplex PCR, after which size selection and purification were carried out. Libraries were sequenced paired-end with 100 bp reads on an Illumina HiSeq2000. In the authors' own workflow: Raw data were processed with SOAPnuke, discarding reads with adapters, uncalled bases, mean Phred below 15, or no exact constant-primer or identifier match. COPE v1.2.5 was used to merge high-quality paired reads, and clonotypes were defined as unique nucleotide sequences. Clonotypes were aligned to IMGT TRBV, TRBD and TRBJ reference segments using MiTCR v1.1. Only V-J combinations with frequency above 0.0001, covering approximately 99% of repertoires, were analysed. The TCS score was defined as the ratio of F50 (clonal expansion) to E x V (chaos), calculated using BLOSUM62-based TCRdist between CDR3 peptides within each V-J. Welch's t-statistics and random forest reduced several hundred V-J features to roughly 13, which were used in a naive Bayes classifier (R e1071). TCRdb reran the public reads through fastp at Q25 and MiXCR, keeping productive beta chains. Entries are consolidated by CDR3 protein sequence, retaining the most common genes and DNA. These V and J calls derive from TCRdb rather than the authors' analysis. This sample comprises some 740,000 distinct CDR3 sequences, 12% to 15% of them detected only once. The ten most abundant clones make up about 9.4% of the sample.

Graves' hyperthyroidism was defined as stable when no progression to ophthalmopathy occurred over 18 months of follow-up. Hyperthyroidism patients were newly diagnosed, had a disease duration of under 2 months, and were aged 18 to 65 years. The study excluded patients with uncontrolled infections, other autoimmune diseases, pregnancy or lactation. Clinical symptoms, serum thyroxine and TRAb, thyroid ultrasound, and orbital computed tomography formed the basis for the diagnoses. Ficoll-Paque density gradient centrifugation was used to isolate PBMCs from 8.5 to 10 ml of fresh peripheral blood. Trizol reagent was used to extract total RNA, and RNA quality was then checked on an Agilent 2100 Bioanalyzer. Inclusive of the bounding cysteine and phenylalanine, the CDR3 is 14 residues long. Here the CDR3 DNA is all that survives: 42 bases in frame from base 1. V is cut back by 4 bases and J by 5 bases, with 8 bases in the junction unmatched. The germline V gene provides CDR1 SGHRS and CDR2 YFSETQ.

The paper as a whole reports these results and caveats: No statistical method was used to set the sample size in advance, and investigators knew the group allocation. In validation, progression to ophthalmopathy was predicted by the model with 70% to 71% sensitivity and 72.22% specificity, a median of roughly six months before onset. Most expanded thyroid clonotypes (frequency above 0.001) were also found in blood, which suggests that blood repertoires may mirror thyroid immune responses. A 13 V-J signature model separated ophthalmopathy from stable hyperthyroidism, with around 88% sensitivity and just under 84% specificity in cross-validation and 80%/75% in testing.

This clonotype originated in a woman between 18 and 29 years old with Graves' hyperthyroidism. Sequences were obtained from blood. The chain couples TRBV5-1 to TRBJ1-1; 7 central nucleotides agree with TRBD1. The CDR3 reads as follows: CASSPTGLGTEAFF. The nucleotide sequence is given as TGCGCCAGCAGCCCGACAGGGCTGGGGACTGAAGCTTTCTTT.